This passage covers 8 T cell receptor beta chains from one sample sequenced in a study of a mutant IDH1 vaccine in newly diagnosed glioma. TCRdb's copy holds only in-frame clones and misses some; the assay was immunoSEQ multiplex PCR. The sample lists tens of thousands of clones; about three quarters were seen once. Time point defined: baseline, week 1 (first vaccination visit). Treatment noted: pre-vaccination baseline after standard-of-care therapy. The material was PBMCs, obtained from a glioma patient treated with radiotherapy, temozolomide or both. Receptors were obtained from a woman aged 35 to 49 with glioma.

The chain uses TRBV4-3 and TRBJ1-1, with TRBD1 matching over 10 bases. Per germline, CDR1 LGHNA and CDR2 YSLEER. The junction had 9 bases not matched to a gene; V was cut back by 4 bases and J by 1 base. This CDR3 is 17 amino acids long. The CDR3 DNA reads TGCGCCAGCAGCCGCCGACAGGGGGCGGGAAGGAACACTGAAGCTTTCTTT. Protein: CASSRRQGAGRNTEAFF.

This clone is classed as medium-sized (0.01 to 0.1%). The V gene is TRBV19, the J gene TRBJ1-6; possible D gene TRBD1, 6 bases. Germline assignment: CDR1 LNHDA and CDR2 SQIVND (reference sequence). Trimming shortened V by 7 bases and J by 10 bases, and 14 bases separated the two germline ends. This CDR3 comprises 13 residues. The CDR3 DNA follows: TGTGCCAGTAAGGGCAGGGGCCACTCACCCCTCCACTTT. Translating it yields CASKGRGHSPLHF. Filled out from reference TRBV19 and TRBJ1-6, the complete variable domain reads DGGITQSPKYLFRKEGQNVTLSCEQNLNHDAMYWYRQDPGQGLRLIYYSQIVNDFQKGDIAEGYSVSREKKESFPLTVTSAQKNPTAFYLCASKGRGHSPLHFGNGTRLTVT.

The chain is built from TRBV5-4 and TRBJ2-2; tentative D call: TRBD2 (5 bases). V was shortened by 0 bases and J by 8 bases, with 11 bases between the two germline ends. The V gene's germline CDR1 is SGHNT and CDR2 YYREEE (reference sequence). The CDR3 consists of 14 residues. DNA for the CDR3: TGTGCCAGCAGCTTGGAAGTGGGCGGGGGGGAGCTGTTTTTT. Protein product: CASSLEVGGGELFF.

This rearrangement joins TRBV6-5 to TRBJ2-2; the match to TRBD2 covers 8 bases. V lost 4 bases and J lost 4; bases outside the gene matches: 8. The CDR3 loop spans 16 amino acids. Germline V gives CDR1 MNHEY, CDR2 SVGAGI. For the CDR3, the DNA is TGTGCCAGCAGTTTAAGGGGCGGGGGGACCACCGGGGAGCTGTTTTTT. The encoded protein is CASSLRGGGTTGELFF.

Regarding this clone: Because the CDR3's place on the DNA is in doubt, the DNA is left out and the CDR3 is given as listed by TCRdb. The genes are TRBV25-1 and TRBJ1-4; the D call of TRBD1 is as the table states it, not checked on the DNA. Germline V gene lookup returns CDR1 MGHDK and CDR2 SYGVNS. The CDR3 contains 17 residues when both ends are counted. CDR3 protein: CASSSGQGAGPNEKLFF.

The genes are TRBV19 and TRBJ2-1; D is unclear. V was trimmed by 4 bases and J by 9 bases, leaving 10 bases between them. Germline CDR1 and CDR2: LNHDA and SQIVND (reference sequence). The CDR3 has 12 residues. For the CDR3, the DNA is TGTGCCAGTAGTACGGAAGGAAGTGAGCAGTTCTTC. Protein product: CASSTEGSEQFF.

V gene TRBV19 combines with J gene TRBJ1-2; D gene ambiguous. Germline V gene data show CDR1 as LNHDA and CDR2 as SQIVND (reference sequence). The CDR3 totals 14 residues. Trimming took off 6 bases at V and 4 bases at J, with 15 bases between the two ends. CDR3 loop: CASRGGQTPYGYTF. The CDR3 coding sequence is TGTGCCAGTAGGGGAGGGCAGACCCCCTATGGCTACACCTTC.

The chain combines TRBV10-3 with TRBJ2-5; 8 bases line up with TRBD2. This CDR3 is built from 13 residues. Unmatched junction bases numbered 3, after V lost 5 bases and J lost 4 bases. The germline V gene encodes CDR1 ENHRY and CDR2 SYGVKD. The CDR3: CAISSGGRETQYF. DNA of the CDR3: TGTGCCATCAGTAGCGGGGGCAGAGAGACCCAGTACTTC.